These T cell receptor beta chains were read from a single sample in a study of blood T cell repertoires in COVID-19. Generated by immunoSEQ multiplex PCR, the TCRdb table keeps only in-frame clones and is missing some. The sample records 150,000 to 200,000 clones, approximately 90% being singletons. The sample was peripheral blood. The receptors come from a man aged 45-65 years with acute or convalescent COVID-19. Both conserved end residues are part of each CDR3. The order of the fields is clone size, J gene, V gene, D gene, CDR3 protein, CDR3 DNA. D genes are given only for firm matches. For some rows the clone size is stated as once, few or many, or as a class when expanded; others skip it.

>.|TRBJ2-5|TRBV9|TRBD2
CASSVAVAGGQETQYF
TGTGCCAGCAGCGTAGCGGTAGCGGGGGGTCAAGAGACCCAGTACTTC
>.|TRBJ1-2|TRBV7-2|.
CASRKDRGSSLFSGYTF
TGTGCCAGCAGGAAAGACAGAGGCAGCTCCTTGTTTTCGGGCTACACCTTC
>once|TRBJ2-2|TRBV10-2|TRBD2
CASSDETSGNTGELFF
TGCGCCAGCAGTGACGAGACTAGCGGAAACACCGGGGAGCTGTTTTTT
>.|TRBJ1-3|TRBV7-9|.
CARDEGPGSFGNTIYF
TGTGCCAGGGACGAGGGTCCAGGCTCGTTTGGAAACACCATATATTTT
>once|TRBJ1-1|TRBV5-6|.
CASSLSRVINTEAFF
TGTGCCAGCAGCTTGAGCAGGGTAATAAACACTGAAGCTTTCTTT
>.|TRBJ2-7|TRBV5-1|TRBD1
CASSGGQLYEQYF
TGCGCCAGCAGCGGGGGACAGCTCTACGAGCAGTACTTC
>.|TRBJ2-5|TRBV21-1|.
CASSTDVQETQYF
TGTGCCAGCAGCACAGATGTTCAAGAGACCCAGTACTTC
>.|TRBJ2-5|TRBV12-3/TRBV12-4|.
CASRGEETQYF
TGTGCCAGCAGGGGAGAAGAGACCCAGTACTTC
>.|TRBJ1-2|TRBV11-2|.
CASSQGLLGYGYTF
TGTGCCAGCAGCCAGGGCCTCCTCGGGTATGGCTACACCTTC
>.|TRBJ2-2|TRBV18|TRBD1
CASSRQGANTGELFF
TGTGCCAGCTCACGACAGGGGGCGAACACCGGGGAGCTGTTTTTT
>.|TRBJ1-1|TRBV12-3/TRBV12-4|.
CASRPGVDTEAFF
TGTGCCAGCAGACCAGGGGTCGACACTGAAGCTTTCTTT
>.|TRBJ1-5|TRBV6-5|TRBD1
CASGSGTGGQPQHF
TGTGCCAGTGGGAGTGGGACAGGGGGCCAGCCCCAGCATTTT
>.|TRBJ2-1|TRBV5-6|.
CASSLADYNEQFF
TGTGCCAGCAGCTTAGCCGACTACAATGAGCAGTTCTTC
>.|TRBJ1-6|TRBV28|.
CASSLPSSPLHF
TGTGCCAGCAGTTTACCTAGTTCACCCCTCCACTTT
>.|TRBJ1-1|TRBV6-4|TRBD1
CASRAGTGVTEAFF
TGTGCCAGCAGGGCCGGGACAGGGGTAACTGAAGCTTTCTTT
>.|TRBJ1-1|TRBV28|TRBD1
CASSGGQGSKAFF
TGTGCCAGCAGTGGGGGACAGGGGAGTAAAGCTTTCTTT
>.|TRBJ2-2|TRBV16|.
CASSQVSASNTGELFF
TGTGCCAGCAGCCAAGTTTCTGCGTCGAACACCGGGGAGCTGTTTTTT
>.|TRBJ2-1|TRBV6-2/TRBV6-3|TRBD2
CASSRPWAGGPGEQFF
TGTGCCAGCAGTCGTCCCTGGGCGGGGGGGCCCGGTGAGCAGTTCTTC
>once|TRBJ2-3|TRBV7-3|.
CASSPGPSSTDTQYF
TGTGCCAGCAGTCCCGGTCCCTCTAGCACAGATACGCAGTATTTT
>.|TRBJ2-5|TRBV19|.
CASSPSGQNEKTQYF
TGTGCCAGTAGTCCTTCCGGACAGAACGAAAAGACCCAGTACTTC
>once|TRBJ1-1|TRBV7-2|.
CASSSWAPNTEAFF
TGTGCCAGCAGCTCCTGGGCCCCGAACACTGAAGCTTTCTTT
>.|TRBJ2-3|TRBV24-1|TRBD1
CATSEPTGNFGDTQYF
TGTGCCACCAGTGAACCGACAGGGAATTTCGGAGATACGCAGTATTTT
>.|TRBJ2-3|TRBV5-4|TRBD2
CASSLGLAGAGTDTQYF
TGTGCCAGCAGCTTGGGACTAGCGGGGGCGGGCACAGATACGCAGTATTTT
>.|TRBJ1-4|TRBV28|.
CASRDRNEKLFF
TGTGCCAGCAGGGACAGAAATGAAAAACTGTTTTTT
>.|TRBJ2-7|TRBV5-4|TRBD1
CASSDGTGAYEQYF
TGTGCCAGCAGCGATGGGACAGGGGCGTACGAGCAGTACTTC
>.|TRBJ2-7|TRBV20-1|.
CSASRGKQYF
TGCAGTGCTAGTCGGGGGAAGCAGTACTTC